Reported below is one T cell receptor beta chain. The sample belongs to a study of cytomegalovirus exposure and HLA in healthy donors. CDR3 size: 17 residues. PCR used 60 Vbeta primers and 13 Jbeta primers. Measured with immunoSEQ multiplex PCR; TCRdb has only the in-frame clones, and not every one. The data show 200,000 to 250,000 clones, less than 85% seen once. This chain joins TRBV1 and TRBJ2-3; the table's D gene call, TRBD2, was not cross checked with the DNA. TRBV1 is reported as a pseudogene. The sequenced material came from PBMCs. The clonotype was recovered from a girl aged 2 to 10 in good health and CMV-seronegative. Here the CDR3 reads CTSSQGLAGGTTDTQYF. CDR3 in DNA: TGCACCAGCAGCCAGGGACTAGCGGGAGGGACCACAGATACGCAGTATTTT.